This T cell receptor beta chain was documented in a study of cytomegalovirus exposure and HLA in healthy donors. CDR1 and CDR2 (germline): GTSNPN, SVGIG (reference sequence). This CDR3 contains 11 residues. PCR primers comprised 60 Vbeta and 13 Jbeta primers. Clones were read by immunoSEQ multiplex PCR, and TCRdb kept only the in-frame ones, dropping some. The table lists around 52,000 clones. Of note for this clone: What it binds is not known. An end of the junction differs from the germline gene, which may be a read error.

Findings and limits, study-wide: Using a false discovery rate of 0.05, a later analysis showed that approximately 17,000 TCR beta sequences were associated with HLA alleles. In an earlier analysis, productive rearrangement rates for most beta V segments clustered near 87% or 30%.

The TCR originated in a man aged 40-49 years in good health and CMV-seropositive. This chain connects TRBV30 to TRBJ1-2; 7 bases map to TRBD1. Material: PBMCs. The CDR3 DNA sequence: TGTGCCTGGAGTGGGAGGGACAGAGGCCTCTTC. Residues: CAWSGRDRGLF.